This is a list of T cell receptor beta chains from one sample in a study of molecular identifiers for immune sequencing clone quantification. From the PCR reads, TCRdb called clonotypes with MiXCR, one entry per CDR3 protein. Of approximately 550,000 distinct CDR3 sequences in the sample, under 30% were seen once. The sample taken for sequencing was naive CD8+ T cells from blood, with Jurkat cell RNA spiked in. The receptors were gathered from a human donor in good health. Some libraries in this study had Jurkat cell RNA spiked in. Both conserved end residues are part of each CDR3. D genes are given only for firm matches. Size is omitted from some rows. Given values are once, few, many or a class for expanded clones.

abundance: NA; v_gene: TRBV20-1; j_gene: TRBJ2-3; len: 11; d_gene: NA; CDR3aa: CSAMYTDTQYF; CDR3nt: TGCAGTGCTATGTACACAGATACGCAGTATTTT
abundance: NA; v_gene: TRBV20-1; j_gene: TRBJ2-7; len: 11; d_gene: TRBD1; CDR3aa: CSADRVSEQYF; CDR3nt: TGCAGTGCTGACAGGGTTTCCGAGCAGTACTTC
abundance: NA; v_gene: TRBV25-1; j_gene: TRBJ1-5; len: 13; d_gene: NA; CDR3aa: CASSGRRVWPQHF; CDR3nt: TGTGCCAGCAGTGGTCGTCGTGTTTGGCCCCAGCATTTT
abundance: many; v_gene: TRBV7-9; j_gene: TRBJ1-1; len: 16; d_gene: TRBD1; CDR3aa: CASSPDRAQVNTEAFF; CDR3nt: TGTGCCAGCAGCCCTGACAGGGCCCAAGTGAACACTGAAGCTTTCTTT
abundance: NA; v_gene: TRBV28; j_gene: TRBJ2-7; len: 14; d_gene: NA; CDR3aa: CASSLLGGSYEQYF; CDR3nt: TGTGCCAGCAGTTTATTAGGGGGCTCCTACGAGCAGTACTTC
abundance: NA; v_gene: TRBV6-2/TRBV6-3; j_gene: TRBJ1-4; len: 18; d_gene: NA; CDR3aa: CASSYSGLDVRPNEKLFF; CDR3nt: TGTGCCAGCAGTTACTCTGGACTGGACGTTCGCCCTAATGAAAAACTGTTTTTT
abundance: few; v_gene: TRBV29-1; j_gene: TRBJ2-2; len: 14; d_gene: NA; CDR3aa: CSVEKASMTGELFF; CDR3nt: TGCAGCGTTGAAAAGGCCAGTATGACCGGGGAGCTGTTTTTT
abundance: NA; v_gene: TRBV30; j_gene: TRBJ1-4; len: 15; d_gene: TRBD1; CDR3aa: CAWSANRGRSEKLFF; CDR3nt: TGTGCCTGGAGTGCCAACAGGGGGCGTTCGGAAAAACTGTTTTTT
abundance: NA; v_gene: TRBV4-3; j_gene: TRBJ1-6; len: 17; d_gene: NA; CDR3aa: CASSQDRGGSNSSPLHF; CDR3nt: TGCGCCAGCAGCCAAGATCGGGGGGGATCAAATAGTTCGCCCCTCCACTTT
abundance: NA; v_gene: TRBV4-3; j_gene: TRBJ2-7; len: 14; d_gene: TRBD2; CDR3aa: CASSPGLAGYKQYF; CDR3nt: TGCGCCAGCAGCCCAGGACTAGCGGGATACAAGCAGTACTTC
abundance: NA; v_gene: TRBV28; j_gene: TRBJ2-7; len: 12; d_gene: NA; CDR3aa: CASSFILYEQYF; CDR3nt: TGTGCCAGCAGTTTCATCCTCTACGAGCAGTACTTC
abundance: few; v_gene: TRBV4-1; j_gene: TRBJ2-3; len: 15; d_gene: TRBD1; CDR3aa: CASSQWDRGRDTQYF; CDR3nt: TGCGCCAGCAGCCAATGGGACAGGGGTAGAGATACGCAGTATTTT
abundance: NA; v_gene: TRBV20-1; j_gene: TRBJ2-2; len: 13; d_gene: NA; CDR3aa: CSAQTGNTGELFF; CDR3nt: TGCAGTGCCCAGACAGGAAACACCGGGGAGCTGTTTTTT
abundance: NA; v_gene: TRBV5-1; j_gene: TRBJ1-2; len: 14; d_gene: NA; CDR3aa: CASSLDIINYGYTF; CDR3nt: TGCGCCAGCAGCTTGGACATTATTAACTATGGCTACACCTTC
abundance: NA; v_gene: TRBV12-3/TRBV12-4; j_gene: TRBJ2-6; len: 15; d_gene: NA; CDR3aa: CASSPPVSGADVLTF; CDR3nt: TGTGCCAGCAGCCCCCCGGTCTCTGGGGCCGACGTCCTGACTTTC
abundance: NA; v_gene: TRBV4-3; j_gene: TRBJ2-1; len: 15; d_gene: NA; CDR3aa: CASSQTSGSYNEQFF; CDR3nt: TGCGCCAGCAGCCAGACAAGCGGCTCCTACAATGAGCAGTTCTTC
abundance: NA; v_gene: TRBV6-5; j_gene: TRBJ1-6; len: 14; d_gene: NA; CDR3aa: CASSYSGIPSPLHF; CDR3nt: TGTGCCAGCAGTTACTCAGGGATTCCTTCACCCCTCCACTTT
abundance: NA; v_gene: TRBV19; j_gene: TRBJ2-3; len: 15; d_gene: NA; CDR3aa: CASSIGVRGTDTQYF; CDR3nt: TGTGCCAGTAGTATAGGAGTGCGTGGCACAGATACGCAGTATTTT
abundance: few; v_gene: TRBV19; j_gene: TRBJ2-5; len: 15; d_gene: TRBD1; CDR3aa: CASSILTGGAETQYF; CDR3nt: TGTGCCAGTAGTATCCTTACAGGGGGCGCCGAGACCCAGTACTTC
abundance: few; v_gene: TRBV7-3; j_gene: TRBJ2-1; len: 14; d_gene: NA; CDR3aa: CASSFSDTYNEQFF; CDR3nt: TGTGCCAGCAGCTTCTCCGATACCTACAATGAGCAGTTCTTC
abundance: few; v_gene: TRBV20-1; j_gene: TRBJ2-1; len: 13; d_gene: NA; CDR3aa: CSARGRSGNEQFF; CDR3nt: TGCAGTGCTAGAGGTCGTAGCGGCAATGAGCAGTTCTTC
abundance: NA; v_gene: TRBV5-6; j_gene: TRBJ2-7; len: 13; d_gene: TRBD2; CDR3aa: CASRLAGGYEQYF; CDR3nt: TGTGCCAGCAGATTAGCGGGAGGCTACGAGCAGTACTTC
abundance: few; v_gene: TRBV6-2/TRBV6-3; j_gene: TRBJ1-5; len: 16; d_gene: NA; CDR3aa: CASSYSTAHSNQPQHF; CDR3nt: TGTGCCAGCAGTTACTCGACAGCCCATAGCAATCAGCCCCAGCATTTT
abundance: NA; v_gene: TRBV11-3; j_gene: TRBJ1-6; len: 14; d_gene: NA; CDR3aa: CASSPILPDSPLHF; CDR3nt: TGTGCCAGCAGCCCCATTCTTCCGGATTCACCCCTCCACTTT
abundance: NA; v_gene: TRBV28; j_gene: TRBJ2-1; len: 15; d_gene: TRBD2; CDR3aa: CASCLAGGPLSEQFF; CDR3nt: TGTGCCAGCTGCCTAGCGGGAGGACCTTTGTCTGAGCAGTTCTTC
abundance: many; v_gene: TRBV7-9; j_gene: TRBJ1-4; len: 14; d_gene: TRBD1; CDR3aa: CASSSTGGNEKLFF; CDR3nt: TGTGCCAGCAGCTCTACAGGGGGTAACGAAAAACTGTTTTTT
abundance: many; v_gene: TRBV2; j_gene: TRBJ2-3; len: 16; d_gene: NA; CDR3aa: CASSPPVSELTDTQYF; CDR3nt: TGTGCCAGCAGTCCCCCCGTCAGCGAGCTCACAGATACGCAGTATTTT
abundance: few; v_gene: TRBV12-3/TRBV12-4; j_gene: TRBJ2-1; len: 16; d_gene: NA; CDR3aa: CASSLISGQAVYEQFF; CDR3nt: TGTGCCAGCAGTTTAATTTCGGGGCAAGCAGTGTATGAGCAGTTCTTC
abundance: NA; v_gene: TRBV6-5; j_gene: TRBJ2-7; len: 13; d_gene: NA; CDR3aa: CASRENWNYEQYF; CDR3nt: TGTGCCAGCAGGGAAAATTGGAACTACGAGCAGTACTTC
abundance: many; v_gene: TRBV7-2; j_gene: TRBJ1-1; len: 15; d_gene: NA; CDR3aa: CASSRVSYREAEAFF; CDR3nt: TGTGCCAGCAGCCGGGTTAGCTATCGGGAAGCTGAAGCTTTCTTT
abundance: many; v_gene: TRBV5-1; j_gene: TRBJ2-7; len: 13; d_gene: NA; CDR3aa: CASSLGTDYEQYF; CDR3nt: TGCGCCAGCAGCTTGGGAACAGACTACGAGCAGTACTTC
abundance: many; v_gene: TRBV7-9; j_gene: TRBJ1-4; len: 13; d_gene: NA; CDR3aa: CASSPEGNEKLFF; CDR3nt: TGTGCCAGCAGCCCTGAGGGGAATGAAAAACTGTTTTTT
abundance: NA; v_gene: TRBV19; j_gene: TRBJ2-3; len: 14; d_gene: NA; CDR3aa: CASSILGVADTQYF; CDR3nt: TGTGCCAGTAGTATTCTGGGGGTCGCAGATACGCAGTATTTT
abundance: many; v_gene: TRBV7-2; j_gene: TRBJ2-7; len: 15; d_gene: TRBD2; CDR3aa: CASSFAGGPSYEQYF; CDR3nt: TGTGCCAGCAGCTTCGCGGGGGGCCCATCCTACGAGCAGTACTTC
abundance: NA; v_gene: TRBV3-1; j_gene: TRBJ2-5; len: 15; d_gene: TRBD1; CDR3aa: CASSQDLDRGETRYF; CDR3nt: TGTGCCAGCAGCCAAGATCTTGACAGGGGAGAGACCCGGTACTTC
abundance: many; v_gene: TRBV29-1; j_gene: TRBJ1-2; len: 13; d_gene: NA; CDR3aa: CSVEVQNYYGYTF; CDR3nt: TGCAGCGTTGAAGTACAGAACTACTATGGCTACACCTTC
abundance: many; v_gene: TRBV3-1; j_gene: TRBJ1-5; len: 14; d_gene: NA; CDR3aa: CASSSQGLNQPQHF; CDR3nt: TGTGCCAGCAGCAGCCAGGGGTTAAATCAGCCCCAGCATTTT
abundance: NA; v_gene: TRBV4-3; j_gene: TRBJ1-5; len: 20; d_gene: NA; CDR3aa: CASSQERIQGNALIDQLQHF; CDR3nt: TGCGCCAGCAGCCAAGAAAGGATACAGGGCAACGCCCTAATCGATCAGCTCCAGCATTTT
abundance: few; v_gene: TRBV7-9; j_gene: TRBJ1-5; len: 15; d_gene: NA; CDR3aa: CASSGNWEGDQPQHF; CDR3nt: TGTGCCAGCAGCGGGAATTGGGAGGGTGATCAGCCCCAGCATTTT
abundance: NA; v_gene: TRBV20-1; j_gene: TRBJ2-7; len: 12; d_gene: NA; CDR3aa: CSVPAWSYEQYF; CDR3nt: TGCAGTGTGCCCGCGTGGAGCTACGAGCAGTACTTC
abundance: NA; v_gene: TRBV28; j_gene: TRBJ1-2; len: 14; d_gene: NA; CDR3aa: CTSSLTQRRSGYTF; CDR3nt: TGTACCAGCAGTTTAACGCAGCGGCGTAGTGGCTACACCTTC
abundance: many; v_gene: TRBV6-5; j_gene: TRBJ2-3; len: 14; d_gene: TRBD1; CDR3aa: CATRTGANTDTQYF; CDR3nt: TGTGCCACCCGGACAGGGGCGAACACAGATACGCAGTATTTT
abundance: NA; v_gene: TRBV6-6; j_gene: TRBJ2-7; len: 18; d_gene: TRBD2; CDR3aa: CASTGPGLAVALSYEQYF; CDR3nt: TGTGCCAGCACCGGGCCGGGACTAGCGGTGGCCCTCTCCTACGAGCAGTACTTC
abundance: many; v_gene: TRBV6-5; j_gene: TRBJ2-5; len: 15; d_gene: TRBD2; CDR3aa: CASSYSGLAGETQYF; CDR3nt: TGTGCCAGCAGTTACAGTGGACTAGCGGGAGAGACCCAGTACTTC
abundance: many; v_gene: TRBV9; j_gene: TRBJ2-7; len: 13; d_gene: NA; CDR3aa: CASSVGATYEQYF; CDR3nt: TGTGCCAGCAGCGTCGGGGCCACCTACGAGCAGTACTTC
abundance: few; v_gene: TRBV29-1; j_gene: TRBJ2-1; len: 15; d_gene: NA; CDR3aa: CSVDLGEGSYNEQFF; CDR3nt: TGCAGCGTTGACCTCGGAGAGGGCTCCTACAATGAGCAGTTCTTC
abundance: few; v_gene: TRBV14; j_gene: TRBJ1-1; len: 15; d_gene: NA; CDR3aa: CASSQVSGMNTEAFF; CDR3nt: TGTGCCAGCAGCCAAGTTTCGGGGATGAACACTGAAGCTTTCTTT
abundance: NA; v_gene: TRBV7-9; j_gene: TRBJ1-6; len: 18; d_gene: NA; CDR3aa: CASSFSSTGDPYNSPLHF; CDR3nt: TGTGCCAGCAGCTTTTCGTCCACGGGGGACCCCTATAATTCACCCCTCCACTTT